The 25 T cell receptor beta chains in this list originate from one sample, sequenced in a study of cytomegalovirus exposure and HLA in healthy donors. Use of 60 Vbeta and 13 Jbeta primers characterized the PCR. Only in-frame clones appear in the TCRdb table, and some are missing; sequencing was by immunoSEQ multiplex PCR. The table for this sample gives approximately 54,000 clones. Material: PBMCs. The receptors originated from a middle-aged woman in good health and CMV-seronegative.

J is TRBJ1-5 and V is TRBV11-2, with D unresolved. The length of the CDR3 is 13 residues. In germline, CDR1 is SGHAT, CDR2 FQNNGV. Trimming shortened V by 1 base and J by 7 bases, and 8 bases separated the two germline ends. CDR3 sequence: CASSLAGSQPQHF. CDR3 coding DNA: TGTGCCAGCAGCTTAGCGGGGAGCCAGCCCCAGCATTTT.

The chain uses TRBV27 and TRBJ2-1; TRBD1 is a possible D gene (5 bases). V lost 3 bases and J lost 3, with 9 bases in between. Germline V gives CDR1 MNHEY, CDR2 SMNVEV (reference sequence). This CDR3 spans 14 amino acids. The CDR3 reads CASSFADIYNEQFF. CDR3 coding DNA: TGTGCCAGCAGTTTCGCGGACATCTACAATGAGCAGTTCTTC.

The rearrangement links TRBV19 to TRBJ1-1, with 8 bases aligning to TRBD1. Germline CDR1 reads LNHDA; CDR2 reads SQIVND (reference sequence). The trim removed 4 bases at V and 5 bases at J, leaving 3 bases unmatched. The CDR3 has 13 amino acids. The CDR3 sequence: CASSSRGRTEAFF. In DNA, the CDR3 is TGTGCCAGTAGTAGCAGGGGGCGAACTGAAGCTTTCTTT.

This chain uses TRBV7-9 with TRBJ1-5; D uncertain. Trimming took off 5 bases at V and 2 bases at J, with 10 bases between the two ends. This CDR3 is built from 14 residues. CDR1 and CDR2 (germline): SEHNR, FQNEAQ (reference sequence). CDR3 DNA sequence: TGTGCCAGCAGCCCCACGGAGGGCAATCAGCCCCAGCATTTT. Amino acids: CASSPTEGNQPQHF.

This chain joins TRBV28 and TRBJ2-7; D perhaps matches TRBD2 (5 bases). V lost 4 bases, J lost 4 bases, and 17 bases lay in between. In germline, CDR1 is MDHEN, CDR2 SYDVKM. The CDR3 sequence is 15 residues long. The CDR3 loop is CASSWAGEKGYEQYF. DNA for the CDR3: TGTGCCAGCAGTTGGGCCGGGGAGAAAGGGTACGAGCAGTACTTC.

The chain employs TRBV18 and TRBJ2-7, with a tentative D call TRBD1 (6 bases). The ends were cut back, 5 bases at V and 2 bases at J, with 16 bases in the middle. CDR1 is KGHSH and CDR2 is LQKENI in the germline V gene. This CDR3 spans 15 amino acids. CDR3 amino acids: CASSALQGSPYEQYF. For the CDR3, the DNA is TGTGCCAGCTCAGCTCTACAGGGATCGCCCTACGAGCAGTACTTC.

The chain employs TRBV18 and TRBJ2-1, with 12 bases fitting TRBD2. CDR3 length: 17 residues. Germline loops: CDR1 KGHSH, CDR2 LQKENI. J gave up 0 bases and V 3 bases, and 3 bases lay outside the gene matches. CDR3 nucleotide sequence: TGTGCCAGCTCACCGCAGACTAGCGGGAGCTCCTACAATGAGCAGTTCTTC. Translating gives CASSPQTSGSSYNEQFF.

The chain couples TRBV12-5 to TRBJ2-5; TRBD1 matches at 9 bases. J lost 5 bases, V lost 10 bases, and 8 bases had no gene match. This CDR3 has 13 residues. Germline CDR1 is LGHNT and CDR2 is FRNRAP. Here the CDR3 DNA reads TGTGCTACTACACAGGGGGCGCATGAGACCCAGTACTTC. Its translation: CATTQGAHETQYF.

The V call is TRBV7-8, the J call TRBJ2-2; tentatively, D is TRBD1 (5 bases). The CDR3 consists of 15 residues. The germline CDR1 and CDR2 sequences are SGHVS and FQNEAQ. Trimming cost V 2 bases and J 4 bases, with 11 bases left between them. The DNA of the CDR3 is TGTGCCAGCAGCTTATTTGACAGCCTCACCGGGGAGCTGTTTTTT. It codes for CASSLFDSLTGELFF.

The chain uses TRBV29-1 and TRBJ2-5, with 13 positions matching TRBD2. Germline loops: CDR1 SQVTM, CDR2 ANQGSEA. This CDR3 comprises 21 residues. With V trimmed by 7 bases and J by 5 bases, 28 bases remained unmatched. This CDR3 reads CSAGTLGQGLGTSGTRETQYF. DNA of the CDR3: TGCAGCGCCGGGACCCTCGGACAGGGATTAGGGACTAGCGGGACTAGGGAGACCCAGTACTTC. Based on the CDR3 plus reference TRBV29-1 and TRBJ2-5, the full variable domain is SAVISQKPSRDICQRGTSLTIQCQVDSQVTMMFWYRQQPGQSLTLIATANQGSEATYESGFVIDKFPISRPNLTFSTLTVSNMSPEDSSIYLCSAGTLGQGLGTSGTRETQYFGPGTRLLVL.

V usage is TRBV6-1 and J usage is TRBJ2-7; 9 bases align to TRBD1. The CDR3 has 14 amino acids. Looked up from germline, CDR1 is MNHNS and CDR2 is SASEGT. J gave up 2 bases and V 6 bases, and 5 bases lay outside the gene matches. The chain's CDR3 is CASRAGTGPYEQYF. Here the CDR3 DNA reads TGTGCCAGCAGAGCCGGGACAGGGCCCTACGAGCAGTACTTC.

The chain joins TRBV18 to TRBJ1-1, with a weak D call TRBD1 (6 bases). Between the trimmed V and J ends, which lost 4 bases and 1 base, there was a span of 13 bases. The CDR3 covers 15 residues. Germline CDR1 KGHSH, CDR2 LQKENI. The CDR3, as DNA: TGTGCCAGCTCACTGGGGGGGCCACGGAACACTGAAGCTTTCTTT. Amino acids: CASSLGGPRNTEAFF.

This chain links TRBV2 with TRBJ1-1, with D possibly TRBD1 on 5 matching bases. Germline V CDR1 and CDR2: SNHLY, FYNNEI. This CDR3 has 14 residues. Trimming left V 5 bases short and J 0 bases short, with 10 bases between. This CDR3 reads CASSTDSMNTEAFF. For the CDR3, the DNA is TGTGCCAGCAGTACCGACAGCATGAACACTGAAGCTTTCTTT.

The V gene is TRBV7-9, the J gene TRBJ2-7; unclear D gene. This CDR3 contains 13 residues. The germline V and J ends were trimmed by 1 base and 5 bases, with 9 bases remaining between them. Germline CDR1 SEHNR, CDR2 FQNEAQ (reference sequence). CDR3 loop: CASSLDAGNEQYF. CDR3 nucleotide sequence: TGTGCCAGCAGCTTAGACGCAGGCAACGAGCAGTACTTC.

J is TRBJ2-7 and V is TRBV28; 11 positions match TRBD2. The ends lost 6 bases at V and 6 bases at J; junction bases unmatched: 10. This CDR3 is 15 amino acids long. Looked up from germline, CDR1 is MDHEN and CDR2 is SYDVKM. The CDR3 DNA reads TGTGCCAGCAGCCCGCGTCTAGCGGGAGGTGTCGAGCAGTACTTC. This gives the protein CASSPRLAGGVEQYF.

This chain uses TRBV5-1 with TRBJ2-1, with D tentatively TRBD2 (6 bases). V lost 0 bases and J lost 5, with 6 bases in between. CDR3 length equals 13 residues. CDR1 and CDR2 from the germline V gene are SGHRS and YFSETQ. Here the CDR3 DNA reads TGCGCCAGCAGCTTGGGCGGGGACAATGAGCAGTTCTTC. Translation: CASSLGGDNEQFF. Drawing the rest from reference TRBV5-1 and TRBJ2-1, the complete variable domain is KAGVTQTPRYLIKTRGQQVTLSCSPISGHRSVSWYQQTPGQGLQFLFEYFSETQRNKGNFPGRFSGRQFSNSRSEMNVSTLELGDSALYLCASSLGGDNEQFFGPGTRLTVL.

The chain uses TRBV28 and TRBJ1-2; the D gene is possibly TRBD1 (6 bases). CDR1 is MDHEN, CDR2 SYDVKM, per germline. Deletions cut 4 bases from V and 4 bases from J, with 10 bases between. The CDR3 sequence is 13 residues long. Written as DNA, the CDR3 is TGTGCCAGCAGTTACAGGGTATCCTATGGCTACACCTTC. It encodes CASSYRVSYGYTF.

The chain links TRBV5-1 to TRBJ2-7; the match to TRBD2 covers 13 bases. Unmatched junction bases numbered 7, after V lost 4 bases and J lost 6 bases. In germline, CDR1 is SGHRS, CDR2 YFSETQ. This CDR3 has 15 amino acids. The CDR3 protein is CASSPKGLAGAEQYF. The CDR3 DNA sequence: TGCGCCAGCAGCCCTAAAGGACTAGCGGGAGCCGAGCAGTACTTC.

The chain recombines TRBV5-1 with TRBJ2-3; the D gene is possibly TRBD1 (6 bases). V lost 4 bases to trimming and J lost 1 base, with 13 bases between them. The CDR3 covers 15 residues. The germline V gene has CDR1 SGHRS and CDR2 YFSETQ. This CDR3 reads CASSVTGLGTDTQYF. CDR3 sequence (DNA): TGCGCCAGCAGCGTAACAGGGCTAGGCACAGATACGCAGTATTTT.

The rearrangement joins TRBV7-6 to TRBJ2-2; tentatively, D is TRBD1 (5 bases). The CDR3 sequence is 14 residues long. The V end was cut by 3 bases, the J end by 7 bases, with 12 bases between. In germline, CDR1 is SGHVS, CDR2 FNYEAQ. CDR3 sequence (DNA): TGTGCCAGCAGCTTTGCCAGGGATCACGGGGAGCTGTTTTTT. This codes for CASSFARDHGELFF.

This sequence joins TRBV19 and TRBJ2-5, with 9 bases identical to TRBD2. The V gene end was trimmed by 3 bases and the J gene end by 3 bases; junction bases not matched to a gene: 8. The germline V gene has CDR1 LNHDA and CDR2 SQIVND (reference sequence). The CDR3 is 16 residues long. Here the CDR3 DNA reads TGTGCCAGTAGTATTGGAGCGGGAGGTGGGGAAGAGACCCAGTACTTC. It specifies CASSIGAGGGEETQYF. The full variable domain, rest sourced from reference TRBV19 and TRBJ2-5, is DGGITQSPKYLFRKEGQNVTLSCEQNLNHDAMYWYRQDPGQGLRLIYYSQIVNDFQKGDIAEGYSVSREKKESFPLTVTSAQKNPTAFYLCASSIGAGGGEETQYFGPGTRLLVL.

This chain links TRBV7-3 with TRBJ2-1; the match to TRBD2 covers 8 bases. This CDR3 spans 14 amino acids. Germline assignment: CDR1 SGHTA and CDR2 FQGTGA. Unmatched junction bases numbered 13, after V lost 6 bases and J lost 12 bases. The CDR3: CASSSSTTSELQFF. The CDR3 DNA is TGTGCCAGCAGTTCCTCGACGACTAGCGAGTTGCAGTTCTTC.

The chain has TRBV2 and TRBJ1-4; 10 positions agree with TRBD1. V lost 5 bases, J lost 7 bases, and 13 bases stayed unmatched. The CDR3 length is 17 residues. Looked up from germline, CDR1 is SNHLY and CDR2 is FYNNEI. The CDR3: CASSLPGQGIKTEKLFF. The CDR3 coding sequence is TGTGCCAGCAGTTTACCGGGACAGGGGATAAAAACTGAAAAACTGTTTTTT.

The J gene is TRBJ1-3, the V gene TRBV2, with 8 nucleotides matching TRBD1. CDR3 size: 14 residues. With 6 bases clipped from V and 2 bases from J, the junction kept 3 bases outside the gene matches. Germline V gene sequence: CDR1 SNHLY, CDR2 FYNNEI. The CDR3 loop is CASSLQGAGNTIYF. The CDR3 DNA follows: TGTGCCAGCAGCTTACAGGGGGCTGGAAACACCATATATTTT.

To note about this clone: Other DNA sequences in this specimen translate into the identical CDR3. This chain links TRBV7-9 with TRBJ2-3; D unresolved. The V gene's germline CDR1 is SEHNR and CDR2 FQNEAQ (reference sequence). The CDR3 has 15 residues. The germline V and J ends were trimmed by 2 bases and 0 bases, with 9 bases remaining between them. CDR3 region: CASSLTGSSTDTQYF. CDR3 DNA sequence: TGTGCCAGCAGCTTAACTGGTTCGAGCACAGATACGCAGTATTTT.